The T cell receptor beta chain described here comes from a study of molecular identifiers for immune sequencing clone quantification. Findings and caveats of the study: Among effectors, clones above 20 RNA copies held over 99% of molecules; among naive cells, under 1%.

Using 10%, 30% or 50% RNA, naive CD8 libraries were derived from around 20,000 to 1,000,000 sorted cells. TCRdb called the PCR reads again in MiXCR, with one record for every CDR3 protein. The repertoire has tens of thousands of distinct CDR3 sequences, about 21% of them found once; the top ten carry approximately 1.1%. This CDR3 spans 14 amino acids. J gave up 5 bases and V 6 bases, and 7 bases lay outside the gene matches. From germline, CDR1 is MNHEY and CDR2 SMNVEV (reference sequence). Regarding this clonotype: Its antigen is not identified.

The sequenced material came from naive CD8+ T cells from blood, with Jurkat cell RNA spiked in. Noted subset: FACS-sorted CD8+CD4-CCR7+CD45RA+ naive T cells. This chain connects TRBV27 to TRBJ2-7, with 10 bases identical to TRBD1. The TCR originated in a human donor in good health. Some libraries in this study had Jurkat cell RNA spiked in. The CDR3 DNA reads TGTGCCAGCAGCCCCCGGGACAGGGGTAACGAGCAGTACTTC. This gives the protein CASSPRDRGNEQYF.